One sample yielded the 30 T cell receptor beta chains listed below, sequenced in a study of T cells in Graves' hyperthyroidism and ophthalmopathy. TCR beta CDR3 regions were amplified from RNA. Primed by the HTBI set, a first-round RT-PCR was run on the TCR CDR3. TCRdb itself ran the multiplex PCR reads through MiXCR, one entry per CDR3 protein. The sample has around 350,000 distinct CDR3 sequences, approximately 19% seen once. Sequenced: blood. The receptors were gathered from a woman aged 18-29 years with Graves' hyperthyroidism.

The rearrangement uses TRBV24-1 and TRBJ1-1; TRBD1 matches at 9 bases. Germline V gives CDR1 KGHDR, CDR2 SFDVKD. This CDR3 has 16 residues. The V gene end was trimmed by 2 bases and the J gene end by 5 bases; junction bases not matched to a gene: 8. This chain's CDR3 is CATSDSGTGTATEAFF. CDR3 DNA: TGTGCCACCAGTGATTCGGGGACAGGGACGGCGACTGAAGCTTTCTTT.

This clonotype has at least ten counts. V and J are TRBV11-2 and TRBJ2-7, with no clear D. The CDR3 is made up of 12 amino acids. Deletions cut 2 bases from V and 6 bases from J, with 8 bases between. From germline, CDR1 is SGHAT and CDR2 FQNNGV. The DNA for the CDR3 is TGTGCCAGCAGCTTACGGCAGAGCGAGCAGTACTTC. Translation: CASSLRQSEQYF.

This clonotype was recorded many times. This CDR3 reads CSVSGVGLETQYF. As DNA, the CDR3 is TGCAGTGTGTCGGGGGTTGGTTTGGAGACCCAGTACTTC. This rearrangement joins TRBV20-1 to TRBJ2-5; D perhaps matches TRBD2 (6 bases). CDR1 and CDR2 from the germline V gene are DFQATT and SNEGSKA (reference sequence). Between the trimmed V and J ends, which lost 7 bases and 5 bases, there was a span of 17 bases. The CDR3 length is 13 residues.

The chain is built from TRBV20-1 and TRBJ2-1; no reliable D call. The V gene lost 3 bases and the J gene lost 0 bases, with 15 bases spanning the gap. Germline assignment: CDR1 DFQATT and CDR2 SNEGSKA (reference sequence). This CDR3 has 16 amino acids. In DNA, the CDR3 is TGCAGTGCTAGGATAGATACGGGCCTCTCCTACAATGAGCAGTTCTTC. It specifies CSARIDTGLSYNEQFF.

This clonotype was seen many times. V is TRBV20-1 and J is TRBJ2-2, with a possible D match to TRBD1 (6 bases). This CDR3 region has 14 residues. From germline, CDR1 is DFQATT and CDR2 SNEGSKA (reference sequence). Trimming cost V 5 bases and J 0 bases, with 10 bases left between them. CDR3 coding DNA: TGCAGTGCTTCCGGGACACCGAACACCGGGGAGCTGTTTTTT. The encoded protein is CSASGTPNTGELFF.

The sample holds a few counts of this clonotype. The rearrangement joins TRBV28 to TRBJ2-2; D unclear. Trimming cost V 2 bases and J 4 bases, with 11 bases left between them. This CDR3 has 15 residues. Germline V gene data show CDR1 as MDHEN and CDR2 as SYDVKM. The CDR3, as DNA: TGTGCCAGCAGTTTAGTCGGTCTATTCACCGGGGAGCTGTTTTTT. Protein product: CASSLVGLFTGELFF.

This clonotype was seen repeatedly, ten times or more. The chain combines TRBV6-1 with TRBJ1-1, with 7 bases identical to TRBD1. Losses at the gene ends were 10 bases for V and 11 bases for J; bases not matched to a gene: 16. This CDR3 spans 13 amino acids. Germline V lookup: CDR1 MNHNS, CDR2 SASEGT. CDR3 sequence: CATTIRQGDAAFF. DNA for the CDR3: TGTGCCACAACTATTAGACAGGGCGACGCGGCTTTCTTT.

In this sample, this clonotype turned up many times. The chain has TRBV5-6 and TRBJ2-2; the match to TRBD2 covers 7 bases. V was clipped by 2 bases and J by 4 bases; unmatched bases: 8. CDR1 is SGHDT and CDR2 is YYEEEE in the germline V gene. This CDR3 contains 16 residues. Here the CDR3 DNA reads TGTGCCAGCAGCTTCACGAGCGGGGCGGCCACCGGGGAGCTGTTTTTT. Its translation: CASSFTSGAATGELFF. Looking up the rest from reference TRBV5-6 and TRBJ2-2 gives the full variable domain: DAGVTQSPTHLIKTRGQQVTLRCSPKSGHDTVSWYQQALGQGPQFIFQYYEEEERQRGNFPDRFSGHQFPNYSSELNVNALLLGDSALYLCASSFTSGAATGELFFGEGSRLTVL.

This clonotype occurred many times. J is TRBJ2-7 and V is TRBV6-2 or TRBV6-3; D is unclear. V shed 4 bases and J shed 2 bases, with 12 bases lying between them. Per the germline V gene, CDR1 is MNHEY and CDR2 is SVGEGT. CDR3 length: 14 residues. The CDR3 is CASSSWMGTYEQYF. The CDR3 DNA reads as TGTGCCAGCAGTTCGTGGATGGGAACCTACGAGCAGTACTTC.

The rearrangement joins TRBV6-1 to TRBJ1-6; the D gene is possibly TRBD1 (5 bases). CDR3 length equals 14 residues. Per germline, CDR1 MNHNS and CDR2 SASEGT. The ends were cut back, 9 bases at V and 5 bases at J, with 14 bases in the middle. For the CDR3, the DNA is TGTGCCAGTGGGGTTTGGGGGGATAATTCACCCCTCCACTTT. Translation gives CASGVWGDNSPLHF.

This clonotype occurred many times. CDR3 coding DNA: TGTGCCAGCAGTTCCGCTAGCGGCAACACCGGGGAGCTGTTTTTT. Amino acids: CASSSASGNTGELFF. The chain employs TRBV6-2 or TRBV6-3 and TRBJ2-2; 7 bases align to TRBD2. This CDR3 has 15 residues. Germline values: CDR1 MNHEY, CDR2 SVGEGT. With V trimmed by 4 bases and J by 2 bases, 4 bases remained unmatched.

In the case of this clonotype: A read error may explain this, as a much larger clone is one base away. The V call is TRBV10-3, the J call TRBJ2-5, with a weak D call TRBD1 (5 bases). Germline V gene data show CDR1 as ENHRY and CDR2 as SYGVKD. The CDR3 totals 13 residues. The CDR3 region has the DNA TGTGCCATCAAAAAGGGGCAAGAAGAGACCGAGTACTTC. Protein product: CAIKKGQEETEYF.

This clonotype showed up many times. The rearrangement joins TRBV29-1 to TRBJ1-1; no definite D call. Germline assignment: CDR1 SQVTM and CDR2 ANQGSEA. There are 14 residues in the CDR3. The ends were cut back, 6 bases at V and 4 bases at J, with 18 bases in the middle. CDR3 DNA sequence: TGCAGCGTGTCCCTCTTGAACAAGGGCACTGAAGCTTTCTTT. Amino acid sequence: CSVSLLNKGTEAFF.

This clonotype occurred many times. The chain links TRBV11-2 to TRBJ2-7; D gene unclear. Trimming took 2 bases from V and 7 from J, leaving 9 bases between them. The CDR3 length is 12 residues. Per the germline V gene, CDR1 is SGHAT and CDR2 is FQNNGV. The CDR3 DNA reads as TGTGCCAGCAGCTTAAGCCGATGGGAGCAGTACTTC. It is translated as CASSLSRWEQYF.

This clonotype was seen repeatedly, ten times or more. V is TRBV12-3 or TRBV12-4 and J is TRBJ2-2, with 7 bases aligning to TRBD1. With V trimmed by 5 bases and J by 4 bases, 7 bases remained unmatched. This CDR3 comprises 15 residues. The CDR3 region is CASSAGQVSTGELFF. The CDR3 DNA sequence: TGTGCCAGCAGTGCCGGACAGGTTTCCACCGGGGAGCTGTTTTTT.

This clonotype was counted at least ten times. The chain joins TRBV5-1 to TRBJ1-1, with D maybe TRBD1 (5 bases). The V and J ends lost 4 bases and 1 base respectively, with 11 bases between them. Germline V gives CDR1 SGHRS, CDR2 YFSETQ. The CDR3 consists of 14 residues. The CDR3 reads CASSPGPSNTEAFF. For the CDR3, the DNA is TGCGCCAGCAGCCCGGGACCGTCGAACACTGAAGCTTTCTTT.

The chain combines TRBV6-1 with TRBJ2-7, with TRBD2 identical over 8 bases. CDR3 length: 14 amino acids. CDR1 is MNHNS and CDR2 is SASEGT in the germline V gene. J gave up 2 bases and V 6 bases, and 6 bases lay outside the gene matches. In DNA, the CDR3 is TGTGCCAGCAGAAAACTAGCGGCGACCTACGAGCAGTACTTC. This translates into CASRKLAATYEQYF.

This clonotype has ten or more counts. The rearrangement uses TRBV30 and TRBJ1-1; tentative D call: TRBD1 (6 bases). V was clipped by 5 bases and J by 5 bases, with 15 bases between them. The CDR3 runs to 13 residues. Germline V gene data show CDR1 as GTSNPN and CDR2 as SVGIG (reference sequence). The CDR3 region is CAWDRQVGTEAFF. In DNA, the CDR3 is TGTGCCTGGGATAGACAGGTGGGAACTGAAGCTTTCTTT.

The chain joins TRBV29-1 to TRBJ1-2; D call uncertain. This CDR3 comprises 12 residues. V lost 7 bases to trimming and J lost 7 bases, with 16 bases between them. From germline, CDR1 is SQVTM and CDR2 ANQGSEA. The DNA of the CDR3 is TGCAGCGCCTGGACGGCCTTGGGTGGCTACACCTTC. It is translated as CSAWTALGGYTF.

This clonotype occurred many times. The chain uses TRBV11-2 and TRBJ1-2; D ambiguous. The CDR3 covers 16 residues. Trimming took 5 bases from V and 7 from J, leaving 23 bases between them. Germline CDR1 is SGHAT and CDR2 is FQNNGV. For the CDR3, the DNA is TGTGCCAGCAGCCACAAACCCCCTCGGGATTTGCGTGGCTACACCTTC. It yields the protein CASSHKPPRDLRGYTF. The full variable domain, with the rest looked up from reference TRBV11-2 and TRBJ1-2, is EAGVAQSPRYKIIEKRQSVAFWCNPISGHATLYWYQQILGQGPKLLIQFQNNGVVDDSQLPKDRFSAERLKGVDSTLKIQPAKLEDSAVYLCASSHKPPRDLRGYTFGSGTRLTVV.

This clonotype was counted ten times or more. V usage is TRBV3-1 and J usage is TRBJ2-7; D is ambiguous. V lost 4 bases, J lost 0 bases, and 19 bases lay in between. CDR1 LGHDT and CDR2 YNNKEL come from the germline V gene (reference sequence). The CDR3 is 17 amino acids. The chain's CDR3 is CASSRGKTTGNSYEQYF. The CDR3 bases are TGTGCCAGCAGCCGCGGAAAAACGACGGGCAACTCCTACGAGCAGTACTTC.

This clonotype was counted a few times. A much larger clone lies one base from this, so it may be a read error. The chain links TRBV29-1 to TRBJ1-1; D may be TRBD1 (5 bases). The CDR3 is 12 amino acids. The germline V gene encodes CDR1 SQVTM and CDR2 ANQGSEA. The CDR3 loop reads CSVVDSYTEACF. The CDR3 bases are TGCAGCGTGGTTGACAGCTACACTGAAGCTTGCTTT.

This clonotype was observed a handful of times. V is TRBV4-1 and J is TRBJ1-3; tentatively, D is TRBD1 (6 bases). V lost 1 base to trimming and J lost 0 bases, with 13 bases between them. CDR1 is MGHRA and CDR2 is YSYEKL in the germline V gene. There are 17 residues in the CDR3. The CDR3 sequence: CASSQGVRGSSGNTIYF. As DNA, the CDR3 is TGCGCCAGCAGCCAAGGGGTTAGGGGGAGCTCTGGAAACACCATATATTTT.

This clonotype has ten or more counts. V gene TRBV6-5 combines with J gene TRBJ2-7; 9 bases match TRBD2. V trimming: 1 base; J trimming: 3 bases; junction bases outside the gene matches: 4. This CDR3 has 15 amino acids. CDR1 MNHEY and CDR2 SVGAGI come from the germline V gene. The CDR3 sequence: CASSYLAGAFYEQYF. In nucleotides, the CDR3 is TGTGCCAGCAGTTACTTAGCGGGGGCCTTCTACGAGCAGTACTTC.

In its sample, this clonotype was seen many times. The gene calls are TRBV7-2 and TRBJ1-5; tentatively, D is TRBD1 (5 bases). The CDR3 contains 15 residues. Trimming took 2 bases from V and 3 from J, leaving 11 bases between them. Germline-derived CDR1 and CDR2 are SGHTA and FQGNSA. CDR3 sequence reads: CASSLLRGLNQPQHF. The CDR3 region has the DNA TGTGCCAGCAGCTTACTACGGGGCCTCAATCAGCCCCAGCATTTT.

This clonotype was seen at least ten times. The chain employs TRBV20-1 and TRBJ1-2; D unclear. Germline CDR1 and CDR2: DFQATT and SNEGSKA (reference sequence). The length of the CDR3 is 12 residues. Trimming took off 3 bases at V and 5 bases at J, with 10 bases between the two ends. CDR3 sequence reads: CSASAEVYGYTF. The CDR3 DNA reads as TGCAGTGCTAGCGCGGAAGTTTATGGCTACACCTTC.

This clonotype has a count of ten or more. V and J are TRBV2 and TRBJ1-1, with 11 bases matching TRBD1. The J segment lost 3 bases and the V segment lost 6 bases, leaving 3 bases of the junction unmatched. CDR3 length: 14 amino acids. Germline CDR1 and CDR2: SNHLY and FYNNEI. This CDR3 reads CASSQGQGDTEAFF. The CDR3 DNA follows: TGTGCCAGCAGCCAGGGACAGGGGGACACTGAAGCTTTCTTT.

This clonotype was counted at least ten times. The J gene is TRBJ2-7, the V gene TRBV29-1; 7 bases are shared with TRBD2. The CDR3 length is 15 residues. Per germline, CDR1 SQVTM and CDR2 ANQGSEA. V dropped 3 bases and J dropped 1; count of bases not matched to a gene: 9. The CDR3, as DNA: TGCAGCGTTGAGGGGGGGTTCGGTCGGTCCTACGAGCAGTACTTC. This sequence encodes CSVEGGFGRSYEQYF.

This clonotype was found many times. CDR3 loop: CASSRQGGTGDYGYTF. The CDR3 DNA is TGTGCCAGCAGCCGTCAGGGTGGCACGGGAGACTATGGCTACACCTTC. The chain employs TRBV11-1 and TRBJ1-2, with D possibly matching TRBD1 (5 bases). Germline CDR1 reads SGHAT; CDR2 reads FQDESV (reference sequence). This CDR3 contains 16 residues. V was pared by 5 bases and J by 3 bases, with 19 bases between.

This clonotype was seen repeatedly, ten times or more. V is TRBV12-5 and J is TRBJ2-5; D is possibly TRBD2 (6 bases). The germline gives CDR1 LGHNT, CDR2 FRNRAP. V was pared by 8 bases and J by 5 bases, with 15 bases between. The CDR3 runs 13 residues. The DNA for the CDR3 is TGTGCTAGTCGGAGCGGGTTACTTGAGACCCAGTACTTC. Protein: CASRSGLLETQYF.